This TCR beta chain is from a study of T cell responses to AZD1222 COVID-19 vaccine. Points from the study as a whole: It should be noted that donors were predominantly white British and more often female, and clonal diversity was possibly underestimated. After two AZD1222 doses, spike-specific TCR breadth and depth rose versus day 0.

As concerns this clone: Its antigen remains unidentified.

This CDR3 spans 16 amino acids. The V gene's germline CDR1 is SGHDT and CDR2 YYEEEE. Trimming removed 4 bases from V and 7 bases from J, with 18 bases in between. Profiled with immunoSEQ multiplex PCR; TCRdb holds only in-frame clones, not every one. The sample has 150,000 to 200,000 clones; over 75% are singletons. The sequencing used peripheral blood, collected on day 0 of AZD1222 vaccination. The sequence derives from an adult in good health. The chain combines TRBV5-6 with TRBJ1-6; D is ambiguous. The CDR3 loop reads CASSREAGIRNSPLHF. CDR3 sequence (DNA): TGTGCCAGCAGCCGGGAGGCTGGGATTAGGAATTCACCCCTCCACTTT.